The 20 T cell receptor beta chains below come from one sample, sequenced in a study of cytomegalovirus exposure and HLA in healthy donors. The primer mix had 60 Vbeta and 13 Jbeta primers. Profiling relied on immunoSEQ multiplex PCR, and the TCRdb table lists in-frame clones only, not all of them. The sample includes roughly 120,000 clones, about 61% of them seen just once. The sample taken for sequencing was PBMCs. The receptors were sampled from a woman under 40 in good health and CMV-seronegative.

The genes are TRBV6-1 and TRBJ1-2; D is possibly TRBD1 (6 bases). Trimming shortened V by 6 bases and J by 5 bases, and 13 bases separated the two germline ends. The germline V gene has CDR1 MNHNS and CDR2 SASEGT. The CDR3 is 13 residues long. Here the CDR3 DNA reads TGTGCCAGCAGCGACGACAGGCATTATGGCTACACCTTC. Amino acids: CASSDDRHYGYTF.

This clone was detected a few times. The rearrangement links TRBV5-1 to TRBJ2-7; possible D gene TRBD1, 6 bases. The CDR3 spans 15 residues. CDR1 SGHRS and CDR2 YFSETQ come from the germline V gene. V gave up 0 bases and J gave up 0 bases, with 10 bases separating them. The CDR3 coding sequence is TGCGCCAGCAGCTTGGATGGACAGAGCTCCTACGAGCAGTACTTC. It encodes CASSLDGQSSYEQYF.

In DNA form, the CDR3 reads TGCGCCAGCAGCCTAACTTCGGGCGGGGGCACAGATACGCAGTATTTT. It yields the protein CASSLTSGGGTDTQYF. The chain employs TRBV4-3 and TRBJ2-3; D possibly corresponds to TRBD2 (6 bases). V was pared by 4 bases and J by 1 base, with 15 bases between. Germline V gives CDR1 LGHNA, CDR2 YSLEER. The CDR3 runs 16 residues.

In its sample, this clone was seen a few times. The rearrangement uses TRBV5-5 and TRBJ1-3; D perhaps matches TRBD1 (6 bases). V dropped 2 bases and J dropped 3 bases, with 12 bases sitting between them. The CDR3 has 15 residues. Germline loops: CDR1 SGHKS, CDR2 YYEKEE (reference sequence). CDR3 residues: CASSFGGQVGNTIYF. The CDR3 nucleotides read TGTGCCAGCAGCTTTGGGGGACAAGTTGGAAACACCATATATTTT.

The V gene is TRBV6-1, the J gene TRBJ2-3, with 9 nucleotides matching TRBD1. Germline V gene lookup returns CDR1 MNHNS and CDR2 SASEGT. The CDR3 runs to 15 residues. V was clipped by 5 bases and J by 2 bases; unmatched bases: 5. The CDR3 DNA sequence: TGTGCCAGCAGTTTGGGACAGGGTGCCACAGATACGCAGTATTTT. Its translation is CASSLGQGATDTQYF.

The chain joins TRBV4-3 to TRBJ2-5; a possible D gene is TRBD2 (7 bases). From germline, CDR1 is LGHNA and CDR2 YSLEER. The CDR3 is made up of 14 amino acids. V lost 4 bases, J lost 5 bases, and 14 bases lay in between. The CDR3: CASSPGGEGETQYF. In DNA form, the CDR3 reads TGCGCCAGCAGCCCGGGGGGCGAAGGGGAGACCCAGTACTTC.

This clone was seen a few times. The chain joins TRBV27 to TRBJ1-1; D is uncertain. Germline-derived CDR1 and CDR2 are MNHEY and SMNVEV (reference sequence). V lost 10 bases and J lost 0, with 15 bases in between. This CDR3 has 14 residues. CDR3 region: CATSLTDMNTEAFF. The CDR3 region has the DNA TGTGCCACCTCACTAACCGATATGAACACTGAAGCTTTCTTT.

This sequence joins TRBV6-5 and TRBJ1-1; TRBD1 is a possible D gene (5 bases). The CDR3 sequence is 13 residues long. The ends were cut back, 2 bases at V and 1 base at J, with 5 bases in the middle. CDR1 and CDR2 (germline): MNHEY, SVGAGI. The CDR3 loop is CASSYDRNTEAFF. The DNA for the CDR3 is TGTGCCAGCAGTTACGACAGGAACACTGAAGCTTTCTTT.

This chain uses TRBV30 with TRBJ1-1, with D tentatively TRBD1 (6 bases). The germline CDR1 and CDR2 sequences are GTSNPN and SVGIG (reference sequence). The CDR3 consists of 14 residues. Trimming pared 0 bases from V and 5 bases from J, leaving 13 bases between. The chain's CDR3 is CAWSVESGETEAFF. CDR3 nucleotides: TGTGCCTGGAGTGTCGAATCAGGGGAAACTGAAGCTTTCTTT.

V usage is TRBV4-3 and J usage is TRBJ2-5; possibly TRBD2 for D (6 bases). Germline V CDR1 and CDR2: LGHNA, YSLEER. The CDR3 runs 16 residues. Trimming pared 0 bases from V and 1 base from J, leaving 12 bases between. DNA of the CDR3: TGCGCCAGCAGCCAAGATAGATTGGGGGGCCAAGAGACCCAGTACTTC. As protein: CASSQDRLGGQETQYF.

The J gene is TRBJ2-1, the V gene TRBV5-1, with D possibly matching TRBD2 (6 bases). V gave up 0 bases and J gave up 4 bases, with 8 bases separating them. The CDR3 length is 14 residues. CDR1 and CDR2 from the germline V gene are SGHRS and YFSETQ. CDR3 nucleotide sequence: TGCGCCAGCAGCTTGGACGGAGGGTACAATGAGCAGTTCTTC. This gives the protein CASSLDGGYNEQFF. Complete variable domain (other parts from reference TRBV5-1 and TRBJ2-1): KAGVTQTPRYLIKTRGQQVTLSCSPISGHRSVSWYQQTPGQGLQFLFEYFSETQRNKGNFPGRFSGRQFSNSRSEMNVSTLELGDSALYLCASSLDGGYNEQFFGPGTRLTVL.

The V gene is TRBV25-1, the J gene TRBJ2-5; 9 bases align to TRBD1. The junction had 2 bases not matched to a gene; V was cut back by 7 bases and J by 5 bases. Germline assignment: CDR1 MGHDK and CDR2 SYGVNS. The length of the CDR3 is 12 residues. CDR3: CASTGQGETQYF. DNA for the CDR3: TGTGCCAGCACGGGACAGGGTGAGACCCAGTACTTC.

The genes are TRBV5-6 and TRBJ2-7, with TRBD1 identical over 8 bases. CDR1 and CDR2 (germline): SGHDT, YYEEEE. The CDR3 covers 15 residues. V was clipped by 0 bases and J by 2 bases; unmatched bases: 4. In DNA, the CDR3 is TGTGCCAGCAGCTTGGTGGACAGGGTTGCCTACGAGCAGTACTTC. This gives the protein CASSLVDRVAYEQYF.

The chain employs TRBV2 and TRBJ2-2; weak D call: TRBD1 (5 bases). V shed 10 bases and J shed 4 bases, with 22 bases lying between them. Germline V lookup: CDR1 SNHLY, CDR2 FYNNEI. The CDR3 totals 16 residues. The DNA of the CDR3 is TGTGCCACCACCTTCTCCCAGGGCCGATTCACCGGGGAGCTGTTTTTT. Translated: CATTFSQGRFTGELFF.

The chain recombines TRBV27 with TRBJ2-7; a weak D match, TRBD2 (5 bases). CDR1 MNHEY and CDR2 SMNVEV come from the germline V gene (reference sequence). The V and J ends lost 1 base and 2 bases respectively, with 15 bases between them. This CDR3 is 16 amino acids long. The CDR3 DNA is TGTGCCAGCAGTTTATATGGGAGCGGCCTCCCCTACGAGCAGTACTTC. This translates into CASSLYGSGLPYEQYF.

Turning to this clone: The germline gene is not matched at one end of the junction; a read error may be the cause. The V call is TRBV2, the J call TRBJ1-1; D not certain. The CDR3 consists of 14 residues. Germline values: CDR1 SNHLY, CDR2 FYNNEI. This chain's CDR3 is CASSEEGVNTEAFF. CDR3 DNA sequence: TGTGCCAGCAGCGAAGAGGGAGTGAACACTGAAGCTTTCTTT.

The chain joins TRBV7-8 to TRBJ2-5; D is perhaps TRBD2 (6 bases). Germline CDR1 is SGHVS and CDR2 is FQNEAQ. V shed 8 bases and J shed 0 bases, with 13 bases lying between them. This CDR3 has 14 amino acids. The chain's CDR3 is CASLGGNYQETQYF. For the CDR3, the DNA is TGTGCCAGCCTCGGCGGGAACTACCAAGAGACCCAGTACTTC.

This clone was counted a few times. The chain joins TRBV7-8 to TRBJ2-5; D gene uncertain. Trimming shortened V by 2 bases and J by 0 bases, and 7 bases separated the two germline ends. Germline-derived CDR1 and CDR2 are SGHVS and FQNEAQ. CDR3 size: 14 residues. The CDR3 DNA follows: TGTGCCAGCAGCTTATTGCCAGACCAAGAGACCCAGTACTTC. Its protein product is CASSLLPDQETQYF.

This chain connects TRBV6-5 to TRBJ1-2, with TRBD1 matching 9 bases. V shed 5 bases, J shed 4 bases, and the junction held 5 bases outside the gene matches. CDR1 and CDR2 (germline): MNHEY, SVGAGI. CDR3 length: 14 residues. For the CDR3, the DNA is TGTGCCAGCAGTAACGGACAGGGGACCTATGGCTACACCTTC. It codes for CASSNGQGTYGYTF.

In this sample, this clone turned up a few times. The chain couples TRBV9 to TRBJ2-1; D is undetermined. The CDR3 extends over 11 amino acids. Trimming cost V 0 bases and J 8 bases, with 3 bases left between them. Germline lookup yields CDR1 SGDLS and CDR2 YYNGEE. CDR3 sequence: CASSVADEQFF. The CDR3 DNA reads TGTGCCAGCAGCGTAGCCGATGAGCAGTTCTTC.